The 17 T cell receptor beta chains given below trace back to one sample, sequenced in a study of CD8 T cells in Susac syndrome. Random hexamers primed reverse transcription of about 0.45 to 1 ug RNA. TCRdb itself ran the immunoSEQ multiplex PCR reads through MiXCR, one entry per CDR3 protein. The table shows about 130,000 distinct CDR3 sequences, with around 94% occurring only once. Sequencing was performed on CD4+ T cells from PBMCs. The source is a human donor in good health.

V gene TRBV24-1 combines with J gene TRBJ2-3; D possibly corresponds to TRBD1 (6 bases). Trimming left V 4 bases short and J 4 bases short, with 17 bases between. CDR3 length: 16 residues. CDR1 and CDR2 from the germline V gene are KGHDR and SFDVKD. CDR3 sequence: CATSDHTGKGADTQYF. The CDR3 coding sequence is TGTGCCACCAGTGACCATACAGGGAAGGGTGCAGATACGCAGTATTTT.

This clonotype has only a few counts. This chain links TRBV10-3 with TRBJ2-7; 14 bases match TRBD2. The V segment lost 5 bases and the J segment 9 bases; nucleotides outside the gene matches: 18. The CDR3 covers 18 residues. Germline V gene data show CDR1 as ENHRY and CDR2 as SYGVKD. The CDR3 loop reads CAISQRLAGGPDIQGQYF. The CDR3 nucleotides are TGTGCCATCAGTCAACGACTAGCGGGAGGGCCTGATATCCAAGGGCAGTACTTC.

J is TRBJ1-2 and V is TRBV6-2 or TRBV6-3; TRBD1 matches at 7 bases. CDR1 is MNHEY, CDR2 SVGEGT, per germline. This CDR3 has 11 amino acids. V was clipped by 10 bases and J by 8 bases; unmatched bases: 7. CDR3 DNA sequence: TGTGCCATCCGACAGGGCCCGGGCTACACCTTC. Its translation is CAIRQGPGYTF.

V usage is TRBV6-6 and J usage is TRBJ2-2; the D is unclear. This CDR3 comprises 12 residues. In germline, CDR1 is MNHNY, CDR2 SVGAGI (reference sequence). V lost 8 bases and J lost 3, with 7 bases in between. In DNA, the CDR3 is TGTGCCAGCCGTCAGGACACCGGGGAGCTGTTTTTT. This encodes CASRQDTGELFF.

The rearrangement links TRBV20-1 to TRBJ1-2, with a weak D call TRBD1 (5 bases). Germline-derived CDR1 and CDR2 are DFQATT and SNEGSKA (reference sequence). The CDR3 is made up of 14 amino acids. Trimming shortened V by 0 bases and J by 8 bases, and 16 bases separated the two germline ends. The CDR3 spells CSARDEGREDGYTF. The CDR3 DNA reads TGCAGTGCTAGAGATGAGGGCAGGGAGGACGGCTACACCTTC.

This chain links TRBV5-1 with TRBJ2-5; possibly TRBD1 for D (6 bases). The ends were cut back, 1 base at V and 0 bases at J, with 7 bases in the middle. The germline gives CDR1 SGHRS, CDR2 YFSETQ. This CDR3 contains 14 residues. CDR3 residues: CASSLTGNQETQYF. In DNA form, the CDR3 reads TGCGCCAGCAGCTTGACAGGGAACCAAGAGACCCAGTACTTC.

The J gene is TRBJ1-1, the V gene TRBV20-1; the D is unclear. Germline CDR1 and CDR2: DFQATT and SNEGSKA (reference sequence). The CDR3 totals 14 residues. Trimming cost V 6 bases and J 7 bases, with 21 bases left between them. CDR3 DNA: TGCAGTGCACCAGATCGCGGGAGAGGGAGTGAAGCTTTCTTT. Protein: CSAPDRGRGSEAFF.

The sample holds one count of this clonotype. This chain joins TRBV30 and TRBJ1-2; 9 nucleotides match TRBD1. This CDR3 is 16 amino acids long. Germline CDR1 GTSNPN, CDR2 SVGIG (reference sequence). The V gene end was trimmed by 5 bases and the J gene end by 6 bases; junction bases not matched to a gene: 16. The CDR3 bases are TGTGCCTGGGCCCAAGACCAGAGGACAGGGGAGGATGGCTACACCTTC. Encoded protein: CAWAQDQRTGEDGYTF.

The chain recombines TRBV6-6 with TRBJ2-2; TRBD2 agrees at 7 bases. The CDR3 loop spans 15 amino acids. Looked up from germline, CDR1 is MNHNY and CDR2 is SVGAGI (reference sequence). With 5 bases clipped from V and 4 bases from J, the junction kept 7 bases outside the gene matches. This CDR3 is CASSTSAGSTGELFF. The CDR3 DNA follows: TGTGCCAGCAGTACTAGCGCCGGATCCACCGGGGAGCTGTTTTTT.

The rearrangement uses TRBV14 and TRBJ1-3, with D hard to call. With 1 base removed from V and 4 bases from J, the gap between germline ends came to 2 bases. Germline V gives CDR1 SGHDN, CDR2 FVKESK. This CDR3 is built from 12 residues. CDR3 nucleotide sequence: TGTGCCAGCAGCCAAGGAGGAAACACCATATATTTT. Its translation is CASSQGGNTIYF.

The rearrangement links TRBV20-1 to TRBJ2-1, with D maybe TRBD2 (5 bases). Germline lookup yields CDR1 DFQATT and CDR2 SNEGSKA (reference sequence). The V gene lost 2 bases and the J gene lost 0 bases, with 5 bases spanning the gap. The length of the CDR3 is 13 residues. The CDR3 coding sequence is TGCAGTGCTAGACGGGACTCCTACAATGAGCAGTTCTTC. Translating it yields CSARRDSYNEQFF.

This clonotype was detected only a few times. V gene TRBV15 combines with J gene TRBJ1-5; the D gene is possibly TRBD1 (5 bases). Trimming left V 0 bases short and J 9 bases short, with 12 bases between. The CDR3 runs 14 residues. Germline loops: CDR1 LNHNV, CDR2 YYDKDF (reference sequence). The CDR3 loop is CATSREGPPGPQHF. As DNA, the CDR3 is TGTGCCACCAGCAGAGAGGGACCCCCCGGGCCCCAGCATTTT.

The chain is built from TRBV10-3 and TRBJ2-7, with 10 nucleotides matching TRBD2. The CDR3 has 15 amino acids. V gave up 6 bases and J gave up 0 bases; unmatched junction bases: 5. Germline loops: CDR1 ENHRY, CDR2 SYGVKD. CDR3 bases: TGTGCCATCAGCCCCACTAGCGGGAACTCCTACGAGCAGTACTTC. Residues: CAISPTSGNSYEQYF.

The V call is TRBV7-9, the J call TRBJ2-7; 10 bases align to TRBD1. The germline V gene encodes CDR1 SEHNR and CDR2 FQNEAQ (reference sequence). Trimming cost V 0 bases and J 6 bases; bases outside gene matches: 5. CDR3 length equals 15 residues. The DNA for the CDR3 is TGTGCCAGCAGCTTAGCGGTCGGGGACAGGGGCGAGCAGTACTTC. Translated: CASSLAVGDRGEQYF.

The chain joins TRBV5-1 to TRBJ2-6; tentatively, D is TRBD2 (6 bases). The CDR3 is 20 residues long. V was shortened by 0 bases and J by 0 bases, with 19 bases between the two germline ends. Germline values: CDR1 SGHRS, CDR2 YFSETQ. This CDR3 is CASSLARALGGSSGANVLTF. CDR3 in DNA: TGCGCCAGCAGCTTGGCCAGGGCCCTGGGGGGAAGCTCTGGGGCCAACGTCCTGACTTTC.

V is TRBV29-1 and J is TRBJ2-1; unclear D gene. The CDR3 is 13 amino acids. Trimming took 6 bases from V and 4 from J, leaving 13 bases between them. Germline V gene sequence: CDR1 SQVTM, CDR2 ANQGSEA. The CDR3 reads CSVAQTGYNEQFF. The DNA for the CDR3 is TGCAGCGTCGCCCAGACTGGTTACAATGAGCAGTTCTTC.

CDR3 nucleotides: TGTGCCAGTAGCCCGTTTCTCCGGAAGAAGAACACTGAAGCTTTCTTT. This codes for CASSPFLRKKNTEAFF. The chain joins TRBV19 to TRBJ1-1; no clear D. The CDR3 has 16 residues. V was shortened by 6 bases and J by 1 base, with 18 bases between the two germline ends. Germline V gives CDR1 LNHDA, CDR2 SQIVND (reference sequence).